This T cell receptor (beta chain) was captured in a study of cytomegalovirus exposure and HLA in healthy donors. General study points: Altogether, 160 or so TCR beta chains were recorded as cytomegalovirus-associated. The authors later linked a missense DCLRE1C variant to TCR beta V- and J-gene trimming. Analysis was performed later, and it showed HLA-associated TCR beta chains to be more clonally expanded than equally common others.

Researchers ran the PCR with 60 Vbeta and 13 Jbeta primers. Profiling relied on immunoSEQ multiplex PCR, and the TCRdb table lists in-frame clones only, not all of them. Counted here are 150,000 or so clones, approximately 82% occurring once; the ten biggest clones make up about 1.4%. Worth noting for this clone: What it binds is unknown.

Germline-derived CDR1 and CDR2 are MNHNS and SASEGT. The length of the CDR3 is 14 residues. V lost 6 bases, J lost 4 bases, and 13 bases lay in between. The chain links TRBV6-1 to TRBJ1-3, with TRBD1 as a possible D gene (6 bases). This receptor was obtained from a man aged 25-45 years in good health and CMV-seropositive. Sequencing was performed on PBMCs. The CDR3 loop reads CASSGTGLGNTIYF. The CDR3 DNA is TGTGCCAGCAGCGGCACAGGGTTAGGAAACACCATATATTTT.